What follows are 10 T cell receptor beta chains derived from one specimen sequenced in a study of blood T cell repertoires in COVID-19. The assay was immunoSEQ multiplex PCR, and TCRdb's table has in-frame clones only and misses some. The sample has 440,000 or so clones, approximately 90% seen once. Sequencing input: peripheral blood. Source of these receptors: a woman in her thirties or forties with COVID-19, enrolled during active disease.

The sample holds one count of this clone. In DNA, the CDR3 is TGTGCCAGTACCCTGACTAGCGGGGGCGCTGGAGGTCAGTATTTT. This codes for CASTLTSGGAGGQYF. The V gene is TRBV19, the J gene TRBJ2-3; the match to TRBD2 covers 12 bases. The CDR3 sequence is 15 residues long. CDR1 and CDR2 (germline): LNHDA, SQIVND (reference sequence). V lost 7 bases, J lost 12 bases, and 14 bases stayed unmatched.

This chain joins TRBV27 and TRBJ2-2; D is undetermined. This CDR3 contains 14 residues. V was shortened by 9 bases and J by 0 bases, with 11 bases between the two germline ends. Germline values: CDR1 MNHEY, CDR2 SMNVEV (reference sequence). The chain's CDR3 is CASRSLANTGELFF. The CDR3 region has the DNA TGTGCCAGTCGATCCCTAGCGAACACCGGGGAGCTGTTTTTT.

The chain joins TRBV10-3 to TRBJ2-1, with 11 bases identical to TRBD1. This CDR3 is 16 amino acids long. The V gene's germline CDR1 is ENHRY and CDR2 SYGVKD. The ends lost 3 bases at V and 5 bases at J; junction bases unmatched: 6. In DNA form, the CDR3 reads TGTGCCATCAGTGATCGGGACAGGGGGTTTAACAATGAGCAGTTCTTC. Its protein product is CAISDRDRGFNNEQFF.

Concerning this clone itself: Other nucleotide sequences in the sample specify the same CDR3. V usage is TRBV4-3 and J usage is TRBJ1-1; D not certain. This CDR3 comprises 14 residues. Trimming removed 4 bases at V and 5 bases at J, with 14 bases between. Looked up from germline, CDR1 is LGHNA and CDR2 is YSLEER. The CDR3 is CASSPSGGRTEAFF. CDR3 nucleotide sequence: TGCGCCAGCAGCCCGAGTGGAGGGAGGACTGAAGCTTTCTTT.

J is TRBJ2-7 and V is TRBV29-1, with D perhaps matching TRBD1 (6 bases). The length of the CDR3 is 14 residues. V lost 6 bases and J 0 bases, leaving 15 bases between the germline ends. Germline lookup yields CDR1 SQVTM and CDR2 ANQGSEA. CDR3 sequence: CSVIQGVSSYEQYF. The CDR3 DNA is TGCAGCGTAATACAGGGTGTTAGCTCCTACGAGCAGTACTTC.

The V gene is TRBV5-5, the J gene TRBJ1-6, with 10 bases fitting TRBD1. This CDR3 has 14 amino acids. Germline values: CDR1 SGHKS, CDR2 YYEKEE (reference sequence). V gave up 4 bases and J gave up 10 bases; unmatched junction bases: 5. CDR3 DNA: TGTGCCAGCAGCGCCGGACAGGGGGGATCACCCCTCCACTTT. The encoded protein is CASSAGQGGSPLHF.

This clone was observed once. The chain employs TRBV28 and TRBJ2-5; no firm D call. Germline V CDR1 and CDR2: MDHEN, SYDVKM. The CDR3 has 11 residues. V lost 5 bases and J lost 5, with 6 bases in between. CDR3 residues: CASSLGETQYF. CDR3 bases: TGTGCCAGCAGTCTCGGGGAGACCCAGTACTTC.

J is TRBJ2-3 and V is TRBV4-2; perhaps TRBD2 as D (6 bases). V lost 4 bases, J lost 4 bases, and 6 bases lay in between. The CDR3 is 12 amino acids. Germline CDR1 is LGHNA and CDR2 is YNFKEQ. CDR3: CASSLAADTQYF. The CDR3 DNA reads TGTGCCAGCAGCCTAGCGGCAGATACGCAGTATTTT.

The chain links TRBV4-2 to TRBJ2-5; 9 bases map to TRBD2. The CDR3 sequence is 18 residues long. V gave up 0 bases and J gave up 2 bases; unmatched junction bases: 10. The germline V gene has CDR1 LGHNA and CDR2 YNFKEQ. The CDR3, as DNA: TGTGCCAGCAGCCAAGACAAGGCGGCGGGGGGGGGACAAGAGACCCAGTACTTC. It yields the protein CASSQDKAAGGGQETQYF.

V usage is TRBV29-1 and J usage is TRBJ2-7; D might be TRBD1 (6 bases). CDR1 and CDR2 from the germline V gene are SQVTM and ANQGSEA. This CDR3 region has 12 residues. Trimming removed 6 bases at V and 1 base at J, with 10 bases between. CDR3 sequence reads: CSVGQSSYEQYF. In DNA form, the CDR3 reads TGCAGCGTCGGACAGTCTTCCTACGAGCAGTACTTC.